These 20 T cell receptor beta chains were sequenced from one sample in a study of T cell responses to AZD1222 COVID-19 vaccine. Only in-frame clones appear in the TCRdb table, and some are missing; sequencing was by immunoSEQ multiplex PCR. The sample yields more than 75,000 clones, 75% to 95% seen once. The starting material was peripheral blood, obtained 28 days after the second AZD1222 dose. These receptor sequences come from an adult who received the AZD1222 COVID-19 vaccine.

Points on this clone: Other DNA sequences within the sample encode an identical CDR3. This chain links TRBV30 with TRBJ1-6; 10 positions match TRBD1. Germline lookup yields CDR1 GTSNPN and CDR2 SVGIG (reference sequence). After removal of 0 bases from V and 10 bases from J, the junction contained 6 bases not matched to a gene. The CDR3 is 15 amino acids. Written as DNA, the CDR3 is TGTGCCTGGAGTGTACGAGGACAGGGGGACTCACCCCTCCACTTT. Encoded protein: CAWSVRGQGDSPLHF.

V usage is TRBV21-1 and J usage is TRBJ2-7; the listed D gene, TRBD2, was not tested against the DNA. TRBV21-1 is listed as a pseudogene. The CDR3 extends over 16 amino acids. CDR3 coding DNA: TGTGCCAGCAGCAAGCCGGGAGAGGTTTGCTGCGGCGAGCAGTACTTC. It encodes CASSKPGEVCCGEQYF.

This chain connects TRBV30 to TRBJ1-2; D remains ambiguous. Germline-derived CDR1 and CDR2 are GTSNPN and SVGIG (reference sequence). The CDR3 has 12 amino acids. V was trimmed by 3 bases and J by 3 bases, leaving 8 bases between them. CDR3: CAWRGRDYGYTF. The DNA for the CDR3 is TGTGCCTGGAGAGGGAGGGACTATGGCTACACCTTC.

The chain combines TRBV12-3 or TRBV12-4 with TRBJ2-5, with D unresolved. The CDR3 runs to 12 residues. Trimming took 4 bases from V and 2 from J, leaving 5 bases between them. The CDR3 coding sequence is TGTGCCAGCAGTTGGTGGCAAGAGACCCAGTACTTC. The encoded protein is CASSWWQETQYF.

The V gene is TRBV7-9, the J gene TRBJ1-6, with D uncertain. Between the trimmed V and J ends, which lost 6 bases and 4 bases, there was a span of 10 bases. There are 14 residues in the CDR3. The germline V gene encodes CDR1 SEHNR and CDR2 FQNEAQ (reference sequence). CDR3 sequence (DNA): TGTGCCAGCAGTTACACACTGTATAATTCACCCCTCCACTTT. It specifies CASSYTLYNSPLHF.

The rearrangement uses TRBV28 and TRBJ2-7; D gene ambiguous. Looked up from germline, CDR1 is MDHEN and CDR2 is SYDVKM. The CDR3 runs to 15 residues. V was pared by 5 bases and J by 1 base, with 15 bases between. As DNA, the CDR3 is TGTGCCAGCAGTCCGGGTGGCTCGCGATCCTACGAGCAGTACTTC. It is translated as CASSPGGSRSYEQYF. The full variable domain, with the rest looked up from reference TRBV28 and TRBJ2-7, is DVKVTQSSRYLVKRTGEKVFLECVQDMDHENMFWYRQDPGLGLRLIYFSYDVKMKEKGDIPEGYSVSREKKERFSLILESASTNQTSMYLCASSPGGSRSYEQYFGPGTRLTVT.

V usage is TRBV6-2 or TRBV6-3 and J usage is TRBJ2-1; D is tentatively TRBD1 or TRBD2 (5 bases each). The germline V and J ends were trimmed by 5 bases and 6 bases, with 20 bases remaining between them. The CDR3 contains 16 residues. Germline assignment: CDR1 MNHEY and CDR2 SVGEGT. The DNA for the CDR3 is TGTGCCAGCAGTCCCCACCGGGACCCTAGTTTCAATGAGCAGTTCTTC. Translation: CASSPHRDPSFNEQFF.

The rearrangement joins TRBV7-2 to TRBJ1-6; TRBD1 matches 7 bases. Germline-derived CDR1 and CDR2 are SGHTA and FQGNSA. V was pared by 5 bases and J by 4 bases, with 11 bases of the junction left unmatched. The CDR3 is 17 residues long. The CDR3 DNA is TGTGCCAGCAGCCAGCAGACAGGGATGGAGTATAATTCACCCCTCCACTTT. Protein product: CASSQQTGMEYNSPLHF. The complete variable domain, with remaining parts taken from reference TRBV7-2 and TRBJ1-6, reads GAGVSQSPSNKVTEKGKDVELRCDPISGHTALYWYRQSLGQGLEFLIYFQGNSAPDKSGLPSDRFSAERTGGSVSTLTIQRTQQEDSAVYLCASSQQTGMEYNSPLHFGNGTRLTVT.

This clone showed up just once. This CDR3 reads CAISELGGRSYNEQFF. The CDR3 bases are TGTGCCATCAGTGAGTTGGGCGGGAGGTCCTACAATGAGCAGTTCTTC. J is TRBJ2-1 and V is TRBV10-3; 8 bases align to TRBD2. V lost 1 base, J lost 1 base, and 3 bases stayed unmatched. This CDR3 spans 16 amino acids. The V gene's germline CDR1 is ENHRY and CDR2 SYGVKD.

The chain has TRBV7-9 and TRBJ1-1, with D unclear. This CDR3 is 13 amino acids long. Germline V gene sequence: CDR1 SEHNR, CDR2 FQNEAQ (reference sequence). The V gene lost 1 base and the J gene lost 1 base, with 4 bases spanning the gap. The CDR3 DNA is TGTGCCAGCAGCTTAGTGGGGAACACTGAAGCTTTCTTT. It encodes CASSLVGNTEAFF.

The chain carries TRBV19 and TRBJ2-1; D might be TRBD1 (6 bases). Trimming pared 3 bases from V and 9 bases from J, leaving 15 bases between. The CDR3 has 14 residues. Germline V CDR1 and CDR2: LNHDA, SQIVND (reference sequence). CDR3 nucleotide sequence: TGTGCCAGTAGTATCCCAAACAGGGACCGTGAGCAGTTCTTC. Protein product: CASSIPNRDREQFF.

The genes are TRBV27 and TRBJ2-2; 8 bases fit TRBD2. Germline V gives CDR1 MNHEY, CDR2 SMNVEV (reference sequence). The CDR3 is made up of 16 amino acids. The V segment lost 2 bases and the J segment 1 base; nucleotides outside the gene matches: 3. In DNA, the CDR3 is TGTGCCAGCAGTTTAGGACTAGCCGTGAACACCGGGGAGCTGTTTTTT. This sequence encodes CASSLGLAVNTGELFF.

The gene calls are TRBV7-2 and TRBJ2-5; TRBD2 aligns across 9 bases. Per germline, CDR1 SGHTA and CDR2 FQGNSA. The CDR3 is 18 amino acids. Trimming removed 1 base from V and 1 base from J; junction bases left unmatched: 10. CDR3 coding DNA: TGTGCCAGCAGCTTAGGCCCGACTAGCGGATCCCCCCAAGAGACCCAGTACTTC. Translation gives CASSLGPTSGSPQETQYF.

This clone was observed once. This chain links TRBV3-1 (or the pseudogene TRBV3-2) with TRBJ1-4; the D is unclear. CDR3 length equals 13 residues. Trimming removed 5 bases at V and 2 bases at J, with 6 bases between. The germline gives CDR1 LGHDT, CDR2 YNNKEL (reference sequence). The CDR3 bases are TGTGCCAGCAGCTGGTTTACTAATGAAAAACTGTTTTTT. Amino acid sequence: CASSWFTNEKLFF.

The rearrangement links TRBV10-3 to TRBJ1-2, with no clear D. The ends were cut back, 3 bases at V and 2 bases at J, with 13 bases in the middle. Germline V gene lookup returns CDR1 ENHRY and CDR2 SYGVKD. The CDR3 length is 15 residues. CDR3 nucleotides: TGTGCCATCAGTGACATTGGTCCCGCCAACTATGGCTACACCTTC. It specifies CAISDIGPANYGYTF.

The CDR3 spells CASSEVRLTVGTEAFF. CDR3 DNA sequence: TGTGCCAGCAGTGAAGTGAGGCTCACCGTCGGCACTGAAGCTTTCTTT. The chain joins TRBV2 to TRBJ1-1; no clear D. CDR1 is SNHLY and CDR2 is FYNNEI in the germline V gene. The CDR3 length is 16 residues. V was cut by 1 base and J by 4 bases, with 16 bases left in between.

The rearrangement uses TRBV28 and TRBJ2-7, with 7 bases identical to TRBD2. The junction had 9 bases not matched to a gene; V was cut back by 7 bases and J by 6 bases. Looked up from germline, CDR1 is MDHEN and CDR2 is SYDVKM. The length of the CDR3 is 13 residues. The CDR3 here is CASKTGGSGEQYF. The CDR3 bases are TGTGCCAGCAAGACGGGGGGTTCGGGCGAGCAGTACTTC.

This clone has just one count. The rearrangement links TRBV19 to TRBJ1-4; maybe TRBD1 (5 bases). The CDR3 has 15 amino acids. Germline lookup yields CDR1 LNHDA and CDR2 SQIVND (reference sequence). Trimming removed 3 bases from V and 0 bases from J, with 8 bases in between. CDR3 loop: CASSITGATNEKLFF. The CDR3 DNA is TGTGCCAGTAGTATTACAGGAGCAACTAATGAAAAACTGTTTTTT.

The chain carries TRBV2 and TRBJ2-1, with TRBD1 matching 7 bases. The J segment lost 8 bases and the V segment lost 3 bases, leaving 10 bases of the junction unmatched. The V gene's germline CDR1 is SNHLY and CDR2 FYNNEI. This CDR3 spans 15 amino acids. In DNA, the CDR3 is TGTGCCAGCAGTGAGGATCGGCAGGGGGTCGATGAGCAGTTCTTC. Protein: CASSEDRQGVDEQFF.

The chain joins TRBV13 to TRBJ2-4; a weak D match, TRBD2 (5 bases). The CDR3 loop spans 16 amino acids. Germline-derived CDR1 and CDR2 are PRHDT and FYEKMQ (reference sequence). V lost 7 bases, J lost 1 base, and 17 bases lay in between. CDR3 loop: CASTLARAAAKNIQYF. As DNA, the CDR3 is TGTGCCAGCACTCTAGCTCGGGCCGCGGCCAAAAACATTCAGTACTTC.